These 20 T cell receptor beta chains came from one sample sequenced in a study of OX40 agonist ivuxolimab in advanced cancers. Library creation used the immunoSEQ multiplex PCR assay. TCRdb limited this immuneACCESS table to in-frame rearrangements with V and J called. A share of clones is missing; checked studies link under half to unresolved V genes, and the rest is unexplained. For this sample the table gives about 25,000 clones, of which 86% were detected only once. About 14% of the sample goes to the ten largest clones. Sequenced here: CD4+ or CD8+ T cells sorted from blood, sampled in a trial of the OX40 agonist ivuxolimab. The receptors stem from an adult with an advanced solid tumor such as melanoma, head and neck, liver or kidney cancer.

This clone has more than one count but fewer than ten. The V call is TRBV30, the J call TRBJ1-2, with D possibly being TRBD1 (6 bases). CDR1 and CDR2 from the germline V gene are GTSNPN and SVGIG (reference sequence). The CDR3 totals 12 residues. The germline V and J ends were trimmed by 4 bases and 7 bases, with 13 bases remaining between them. Here the CDR3 reads CAWTAGGLGYTF. The CDR3 bases are TGTGCCTGGACCGCTGGGGGCCTTGGCTACACCTTC.

The rearrangement links TRBV7-6 to TRBJ1-6, with D maybe TRBD1 (6 bases). V lost 4 bases to trimming and J lost 6 bases, with 13 bases between them. Germline V gene data show CDR1 as SGHVS and CDR2 as FNYEAQ. The CDR3 sequence is 15 residues long. DNA for the CDR3: TGTGCCAGCAGCTCCAAACAGGGAAGTAATTCACCCCTCCACTTT. Amino acids: CASSSKQGSNSPLHF.

The V and J genes are TRBV5-1 and TRBJ2-7; D uncertain. V lost 4 bases, J lost 1 base, and 9 bases lay in between. The CDR3 is 13 amino acids. Germline lookup yields CDR1 SGHRS and CDR2 YFSETQ. The CDR3 DNA reads TGCGCCAGCAGCCAAGGTTCTTCCTACGAGCAGTACTTC. Protein product: CASSQGSSYEQYF.

This clone occurred once. The J gene is TRBJ2-1, the V gene TRBV13; D unclear. The length of the CDR3 is 12 residues. In germline, CDR1 is PRHDT, CDR2 FYEKMQ (reference sequence). V lost 4 bases, J lost 9 bases, and 10 bases lay in between. The CDR3 spells CASSSHIREQFF. The CDR3 coding sequence is TGTGCCAGCAGCTCACATATACGTGAGCAGTTCTTC.

V is TRBV28 and J is TRBJ2-1; D unresolved. Deletions cut 6 bases from V and 4 bases from J, with 10 bases between. The length of the CDR3 is 13 residues. Germline CDR1 and CDR2: MDHEN and SYDVKM. CDR3 nucleotides: TGTGCCAGCAGCCCGACTTTGTACAATGAGCAGTTCTTC. Translating it yields CASSPTLYNEQFF.

The chain joins TRBV7-6 to TRBJ2-7, with a tentative D call TRBD1 (5 bases). This CDR3 is 13 amino acids long. The germline CDR1 and CDR2 sequences are SGHVS and FNYEAQ. Between the trimmed V and J ends, which lost 5 bases and 2 bases, there was a span of 10 bases. The CDR3 DNA reads as TGTGCCAGCAGCATTCAGACAGCCTACGAGCAGTACTTC. Protein: CASSIQTAYEQYF.

This clone was seen a single time. V is TRBV6-5 and J is TRBJ2-3; D remains ambiguous. The length of the CDR3 is 15 residues. V shed 0 bases and J shed 1 base, with 8 bases lying between them. The V gene's germline CDR1 is MNHEY and CDR2 SVGAGI. The DNA of the CDR3 is TGTGCCAGCAGTTACTCGCTTTTCGGCACAGATACGCAGTATTTT. Translating gives CASSYSLFGTDTQYF.

This clone showed up just once. The V gene is TRBV30, the J gene TRBJ1-4; D unresolved. V shed 2 bases and J shed 8 bases, with 12 bases lying between them. Looked up from germline, CDR1 is GTSNPN and CDR2 is SVGIG (reference sequence). The CDR3 runs 13 residues. DNA for the CDR3: TGTGCCTGGAGTAGGGCCTTAGGGGAAAAACTGTTTTTT. Amino acids: CAWSRALGEKLFF.

V is TRBV7-9 and J is TRBJ2-3, with unresolved D. CDR3 length: 13 amino acids. The V end was cut by 3 bases, the J end by 4 bases, with 8 bases between. Germline V gene data show CDR1 as SEHNR and CDR2 as FQNEAQ (reference sequence). CDR3 sequence reads: CASSFSHSDTQYF. The DNA for the CDR3 is TGTGCCAGCAGCTTCTCCCACTCAGATACGCAGTATTTT.

V and J are TRBV13 and TRBJ1-2; D gene unclear. Germline CDR1 reads PRHDT; CDR2 reads FYEKMQ (reference sequence). The V end lost 3 bases, the J end lost 4 bases, and 12 bases lay between the germline ends. The CDR3 totals 14 residues. CDR3: CASSLRGPGYGYTF. DNA of the CDR3: TGTGCCAGCAGCTTGAGAGGGCCGGGCTATGGCTACACCTTC.

A single count supports this clone. The chain uses TRBV5-5 and TRBJ2-7, with 12 nucleotides matching TRBD2. With 4 bases clipped from V and 1 base from J, the junction kept 3 bases outside the gene matches. Germline V CDR1 and CDR2: SGHKS, YYEKEE (reference sequence). This CDR3 has 15 residues. The chain's CDR3 is CASSLGLAGSYEQYF. The CDR3, as DNA: TGTGCCAGCAGCCTCGGACTAGCGGGGTCCTACGAGCAGTACTTC.

The rearrangement uses TRBV7-3 and TRBJ2-3; D is perhaps TRBD1 or TRBD2 (5 bases each). Germline-derived CDR1 and CDR2 are SGHTA and FQGTGA. The ends were cut back, 5 bases at V and 6 bases at J, with 12 bases in the middle. This CDR3 is built from 13 residues. The CDR3: CASSNGGWDTQYF. CDR3 DNA: TGTGCCAGCAGCAATGGGGGTTGGGATACGCAGTATTTT.

This sequence joins TRBV19 and TRBJ2-7; 7 bases fit TRBD2. V lost 3 bases and J lost 6; bases outside the gene matches: 5. CDR1 and CDR2 (germline): LNHDA, SQIVND (reference sequence). CDR3 length: 13 residues. The CDR3 protein is CASSMVGGSEQYF. The CDR3 nucleotides are TGTGCCAGTAGTATGGTGGGAGGGTCCGAGCAGTACTTC.

J is TRBJ2-1 and V is TRBV11-2; TRBD1 might be the D (5 bases). This CDR3 has 12 amino acids. The germline V and J ends were trimmed by 4 bases and 8 bases, with 9 bases remaining between them. Germline CDR1 and CDR2: SGHAT and FQNNGV. The CDR3 coding sequence is TGTGCCAGCAGCTGGGGCTCCTATGAGCAGTTCTTC. It encodes CASSWGSYEQFF.

This chain links TRBV10-3 with TRBJ2-2; 8 bases agree with TRBD1. The CDR3 runs to 13 residues. CDR1 ENHRY and CDR2 SYGVKD come from the germline V gene. V lost 11 bases, J lost 6 bases, and 8 bases stayed unmatched. DNA of the CDR3: TGTGCCGGATGGACAGGGCTACCCGGGGAGCTGTTTTTT. It is translated as CAGWTGLPGELFF.

This rearrangement joins TRBV4-2 to TRBJ2-3; 15 bases are a match to TRBD2. The V gene's germline CDR1 is LGHNA and CDR2 YNFKEQ. V lost 3 bases to trimming and J lost 1 base; unmatched junction nucleotides: 8. The CDR3 has 19 residues. The CDR3: CASSQAGLAGGSGTDTQYF. CDR3 DNA: TGTGCCAGCAGCCAGGCCGGACTAGCGGGGGGGTCTGGCACAGATACGCAGTATTTT.

This rearrangement joins TRBV27 to TRBJ2-5; TRBD2 matches 10 bases. This CDR3 comprises 17 residues. Looked up from germline, CDR1 is MNHEY and CDR2 is SMNVEV (reference sequence). V gave up 4 bases and J gave up 7 bases; unmatched junction bases: 15. The CDR3 sequence: CASSSSTSGYTLVTQYF. CDR3 coding DNA: TGTGCCAGCAGTTCCTCGACTAGCGGGTATACCCTAGTGACCCAGTACTTC.

The rearrangement uses TRBV14 and TRBJ2-7, with D tentatively TRBD1 (6 bases). This CDR3 has 15 residues. Germline-derived CDR1 and CDR2 are SGHDN and FVKESK. With 4 bases removed from V and 2 bases from J, the gap between germline ends came to 15 bases. CDR3 region: CASSLGQTATYEQYF. CDR3 coding DNA: TGTGCCAGCAGCCTCGGACAGACCGCTACCTACGAGCAGTACTTC.

This chain joins TRBV13 and TRBJ1-6; D unclear. Per the germline V gene, CDR1 is PRHDT and CDR2 is FYEKMQ (reference sequence). V lost 4 bases to trimming and J lost 2 bases, with 0 bases between them. The CDR3 spans 12 residues. The CDR3 region has the DNA TGTGCCAGCAGCTCCTATAATTCACCCCTCCACTTT. Amino acid sequence: CASSSYNSPLHF.

The chain links TRBV7-2 to TRBJ2-5; TRBD2 matches 14 bases. The end of the DNA is better explained by TRBJ2-7, so the J call may be wrong. The V gene's germline CDR1 is SGHTA and CDR2 FQGNSA. This CDR3 spans 16 amino acids. The CDR3 DNA follows: TGTGCCAGCAGCCTTTGGACTAGCGGGGGGACCTACGAGCAGTACTTC. Translation: CASSLWTSGGTYEQYF.